These 5 T cell receptor beta chains were all obtained from the same sample, sequenced in a study of blood T cell repertoires in COVID-19. Profiling relied on immunoSEQ multiplex PCR, and the TCRdb table lists in-frame clones only, not all of them. Among some 37,000 clones listed, about 86% were seen once. The sample was peripheral blood. The source of these receptors is a man in his fifties in a cohort sampled during active COVID-19.

The V gene is TRBV9, the J gene TRBJ2-1; TRBD2 matches 8 bases. Looked up from germline, CDR1 is SGDLS and CDR2 is YYNGEE. CDR3 length: 14 residues. V trimming: 3 bases; J trimming: 10 bases; junction bases outside the gene matches: 9. As DNA, the CDR3 is TGTGCCAGCAGCGGACAGCGGGAGAAGGTAGAGCAGTTCTTC. Protein product: CASSGQREKVEQFF.

The chain combines TRBV4-3 with TRBJ1-2; D not resolved. The CDR3 contains 15 residues. The germline V gene encodes CDR1 LGHNA and CDR2 YSLEER. Trimming left V 4 bases short and J 0 bases short, with 12 bases between. The CDR3: CASSRDVRANYGYTF. The DNA of the CDR3 is TGCGCCAGCAGCCGAGACGTAAGAGCTAACTATGGCTACACCTTC.

This clone has just one count. V and J are TRBV27 and TRBJ2-2, with 8 bases fitting TRBD2. Germline V gene sequence: CDR1 MNHEY, CDR2 SMNVEV (reference sequence). The CDR3 loop spans 17 amino acids. The J segment lost 4 bases and the V segment lost 5 bases, leaving 12 bases of the junction unmatched. The CDR3 reads CASSHSTSGTFTGELFF. In nucleotides, the CDR3 is TGTGCCAGCAGTCACAGTACTAGCGGAACTTTCACCGGGGAGCTGTTTTTT.

As to this clone: Additional DNA sequences in this sample encode the identical CDR3. The V and J genes are TRBV12-3 or TRBV12-4 and TRBJ1-3; D is unresolved. There are 13 residues in the CDR3. Trimming pared 6 bases from V and 0 bases from J, leaving 6 bases between. Written as DNA, the CDR3 is TGTGCCAGCAGCCCGAGCTCTGGAAACACCATATATTTT. It specifies CASSPSSGNTIYF.

This clone has just one count. This chain connects TRBV6-2 or TRBV6-3 to TRBJ2-1; weak D call: TRBD1 (6 bases). V was clipped by 2 bases and J by 7 bases, with 15 bases between them. CDR3 length: 15 amino acids. The germline V gene has CDR1 MNHEY and CDR2 SVGEGT. This CDR3 reads CASSYSPTRGNEQFF. CDR3 sequence (DNA): TGTGCCAGCAGTTACAGTCCGACAAGGGGGAATGAGCAGTTCTTC.